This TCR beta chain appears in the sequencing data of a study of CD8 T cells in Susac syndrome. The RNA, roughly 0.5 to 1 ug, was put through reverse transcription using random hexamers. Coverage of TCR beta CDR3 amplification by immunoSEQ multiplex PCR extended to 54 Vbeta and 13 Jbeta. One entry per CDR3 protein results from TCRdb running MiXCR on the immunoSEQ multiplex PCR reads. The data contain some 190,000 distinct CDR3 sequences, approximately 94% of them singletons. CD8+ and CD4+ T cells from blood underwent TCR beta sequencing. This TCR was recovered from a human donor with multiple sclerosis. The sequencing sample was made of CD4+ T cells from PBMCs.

The CDR3 DNA reads as TGTGCCAGCAGCTTCGATAGACCCACAGATACGCAGTATTTT. It specifies CASSFDRPTDTQYF. V usage is TRBV3-1 and J usage is TRBJ2-3; no clear D gene. Germline V CDR1 and CDR2: LGHDT, YNNKEL (reference sequence). The V end lost 5 bases, the J end lost 2 bases, and 11 bases lay between the germline ends. The CDR3 is 14 residues long.